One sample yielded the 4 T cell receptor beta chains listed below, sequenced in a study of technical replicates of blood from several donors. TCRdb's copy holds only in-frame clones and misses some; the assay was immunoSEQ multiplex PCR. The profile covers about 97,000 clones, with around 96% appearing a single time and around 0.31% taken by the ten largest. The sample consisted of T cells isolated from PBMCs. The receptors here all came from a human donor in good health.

The CDR3 DNA follows: TGCAGCGTTAGGAGGGACTACGAGCAGTACTTC. Protein: CSVRRDYEQYF. V gene TRBV29-1 combines with J gene TRBJ2-7; D is perhaps TRBD2 (6 bases). The V end lost 5 bases, the J end lost 3 bases, and 8 bases lay between the germline ends. The CDR3 runs to 11 residues. Germline V CDR1 and CDR2: SQVTM, ANQGSEA.

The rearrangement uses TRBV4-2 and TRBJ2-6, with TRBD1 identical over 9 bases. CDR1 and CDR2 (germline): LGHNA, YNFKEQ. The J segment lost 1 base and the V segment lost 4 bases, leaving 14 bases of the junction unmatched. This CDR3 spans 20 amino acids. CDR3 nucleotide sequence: TGTGCCAGCAGCCTCATACAGGGGGCGAATTACCCTTCTGGGGCCAACGTCCTGACTTTC. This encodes CASSLIQGANYPSGANVLTF.

The CDR3 here is CASSLQGNGYTF. In DNA form, the CDR3 reads TGTGCCAGCAGCTTACAGGGGAATGGCTACACCTTC. V gene TRBV11-2 combines with J gene TRBJ1-2, with a tentative D call TRBD1 (6 bases). Trimming left V 2 bases short and J 6 bases short, with 7 bases between. CDR3 size: 12 residues. Germline CDR1 SGHAT, CDR2 FQNNGV.

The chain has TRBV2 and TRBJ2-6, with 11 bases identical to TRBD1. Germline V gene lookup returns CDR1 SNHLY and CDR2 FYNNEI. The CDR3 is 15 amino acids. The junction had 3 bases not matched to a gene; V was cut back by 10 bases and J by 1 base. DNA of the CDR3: TGTGCCACCGGACAGGGGGCATCTGGGGCCAACGTCCTGACTTTC. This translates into CATGQGASGANVLTF.